These T cell receptor beta chains were read from a single sample in a study of blood T cell repertoires in COVID-19. Method: immunoSEQ multiplex PCR; TCRdb's copy keeps in-frame clones and lacks some. This sample has fewer than 60,000 clones, with 70% to 85% found just once. The sequencing sample was made of peripheral blood. These receptors were taken from a man aged 65 to 85 with acute or convalescent COVID-19. Both conserved end residues are part of each CDR3. Each record gives: D gene, J gene, V gene, CDR3 protein. A D gene is named only where the DNA matches it firmly.

-	TRBJ1-5	TRBV6-2/TRBV6-3	CASSPGVRGNQPQHF
TRBD2	TRBJ2-2	TRBV5-4	CASSPSGGHGELFF
-	TRBJ2-7	TRBV11-2	CASSLGPGVRHEQYF
TRBD1	TRBJ1-5	TRBV6-5	CASSRTGGQPQHF
-	TRBJ1-2	TRBV9	CASSVSGNYGYTF
TRBD2	TRBJ2-5	TRBV5-1	CASSVVAGGRSGTQYF
-	TRBJ1-5	TRBV10-3	CATAETRGGNQPQHF
-	TRBJ1-6	TRBV25-1	CASIRGFNSPLHF
TRBD1	TRBJ2-1	TRBV7-6	CASSPMGTGANNEQFF
TRBD1	TRBJ1-1	TRBV18	CASRTGENTEAFF
-	TRBJ1-4	TRBV5-1	CASSYAGAVTNEKLFF
-	TRBJ2-2	TRBV7-2	CASSLFGGLNTGELFF
TRBD2	TRBJ2-7	TRBV7-3	CASSSGRGYEQYF
TRBD1	TRBJ1-1	TRBV5-8	CASSPGDRYTEAFF
-	TRBJ1-1	TRBV5-6	CASSLEGSTFF
TRBD2	TRBJ2-3	TRBV6-1	CASSESGLAGGTDTQYF
-	TRBJ2-5	TRBV27	CASSFRGQETQYF
-	TRBJ2-5	TRBV27	CASSLSPPPLIQETQYF
TRBD1	TRBJ2-7	TRBV27	CASSPQQGGRHEQYF
-	TRBJ1-1	TRBV28	CASSENTEAFF
TRBD1	TRBJ1-2	TRBV7-2	CASSQQGGSGYTF